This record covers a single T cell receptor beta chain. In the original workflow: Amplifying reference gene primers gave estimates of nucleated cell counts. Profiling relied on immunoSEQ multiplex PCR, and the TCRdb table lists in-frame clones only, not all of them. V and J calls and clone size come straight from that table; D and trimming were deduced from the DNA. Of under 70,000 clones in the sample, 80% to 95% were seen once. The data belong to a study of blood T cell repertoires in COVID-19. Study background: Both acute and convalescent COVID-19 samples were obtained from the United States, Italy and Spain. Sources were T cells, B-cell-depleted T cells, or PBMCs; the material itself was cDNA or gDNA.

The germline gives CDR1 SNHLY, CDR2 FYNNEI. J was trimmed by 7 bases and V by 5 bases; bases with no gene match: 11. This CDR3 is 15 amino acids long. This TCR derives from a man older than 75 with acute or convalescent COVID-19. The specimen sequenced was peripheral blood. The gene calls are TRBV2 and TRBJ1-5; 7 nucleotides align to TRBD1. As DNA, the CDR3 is TGTGCCAGCAGTCCTACCCGACAGGGTGTCCAGCCCCAGCATTTT. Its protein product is CASSPTRQGVQPQHF.